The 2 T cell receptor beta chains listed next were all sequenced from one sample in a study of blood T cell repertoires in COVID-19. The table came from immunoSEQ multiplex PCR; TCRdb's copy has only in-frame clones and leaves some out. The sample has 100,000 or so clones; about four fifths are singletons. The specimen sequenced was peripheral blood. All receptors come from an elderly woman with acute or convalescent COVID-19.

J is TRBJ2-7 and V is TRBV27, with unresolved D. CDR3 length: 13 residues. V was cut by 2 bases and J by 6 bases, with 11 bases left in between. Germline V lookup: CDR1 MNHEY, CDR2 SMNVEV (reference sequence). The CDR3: CASSLSPHFEQYF. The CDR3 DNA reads TGTGCCAGCAGTTTAAGCCCCCATTTCGAGCAGTACTTC.

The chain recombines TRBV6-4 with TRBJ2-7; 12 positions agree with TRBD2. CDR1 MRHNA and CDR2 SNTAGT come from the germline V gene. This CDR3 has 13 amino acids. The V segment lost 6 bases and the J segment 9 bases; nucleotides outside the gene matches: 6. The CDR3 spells CASSELAGGPQYF. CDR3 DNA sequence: TGTGCCAGCAGCGAACTAGCGGGAGGCCCGCAGTACTTC.